Listed below are T cell receptor beta chains from one sample, sequenced in a study of blood T cell repertoires in COVID-19. The method was immunoSEQ multiplex PCR; TCRdb's version includes in-frame clones alone and lacks a portion of them. Of some 200,000 clones in the sample, more than 75% were seen once. Sequences were obtained from peripheral blood. All receptors derive from a man older than 75 with acute or convalescent COVID-19. CDR3s include the opening cysteine and the closing phenylalanine or tryptophan. The order of the fields is V gene, J gene, clone size, D gene, CDR3 DNA, CDR3 protein. D genes are given only for firm matches. Not all rows give a size; the values are once, few, many and, for expanded clones, a class.

TRBV7-2	TRBJ1-1	.	.	TGTGCCAGCAGCCAAAAAACGGGGAACACTGAAGCTTTCTTT	CASSQKTGNTEAFF
TRBV7-2	TRBJ1-5	.	.	TGTGCCAGCAGCTTAGAGGAGTTCAATCAGCCCCAGCATTTT	CASSLEEFNQPQHF
TRBV2	TRBJ2-5	.	.	TGTGCCAGCAGTGAAGCACAGAATAAAGAGACCCAGTACTTC	CASSEAQNKETQYF
TRBV15	TRBJ2-1	.	TRBD2	TGTGCCACCAGCAGAGGAGGGAAATTAGCGGGCCCCGGGGATGAGCAGTTCTTC	CATSRGGKLAGPGDEQFF
TRBV11-2	TRBJ2-7	.	.	TGTGCCAGCAGCGTACCCGGGACACCTTCCTACGAGCAGTACTTC	CASSVPGTPSYEQYF
TRBV7-8	TRBJ2-1	.	TRBD2	TGTGCCAGCAGTTCTCTACCACTAGCGGGAGTAGGCTATGAGCAGTTCTTC	CASSSLPLAGVGYEQFF
TRBV27	TRBJ1-2	.	TRBD1	TGTGCCAGCAGCCGGGGACAGGGAGCTAACTATGGCTACACCTTC	CASSRGQGANYGYTF
TRBV15	TRBJ2-7	.	.	TGTGCCACCAGCAGAGTGGACAGCTACGAGCAGTACTTC	CATSRVDSYEQYF
TRBV4-2	TRBJ1-5	.	.	TGTGCCAGCAGCCAAGATGGGCCCGGGGGTCCCAATCAGCCCCAGCATTTT	CASSQDGPGGPNQPQHF
TRBV19	TRBJ1-2	.	.	TGTGCCAGTAGTAAGCGAACAGGGATCGGCTACACCTTC	CASSKRTGIGYTF
TRBV7-9	TRBJ2-6	.	.	TGTGCCAGCAGCCGGGGATCCTCTGGGGCCAACGTCCTGACTTTC	CASSRGSSGANVLTF
TRBV5-5	TRBJ2-7	.	TRBD1	TGTGCCAGCAGCTTGTTTGGGACAGGGATCTACGAGCAGTACTTC	CASSLFGTGIYEQYF
TRBV7-3	TRBJ2-7	few	.	TGTGCCAGCAGCTTAAGTCCGGGCTACGAGCAGTACTTC	CASSLSPGYEQYF
TRBV9	TRBJ1-4	.	.	TGTGCCAGCAGCGGCAGTTCAGCAACTAATGAAAAACTGTTTTTT	CASSGSSATNEKLFF
TRBV11-2	TRBJ2-1	.	TRBD2	TGTGCCAGCAGCCCAGGACTAGCGGGAGCGGCCTCCTACAATGAGCAGTTCTTC	CASSPGLAGAASYNEQFF
TRBV5-1	TRBJ1-1	few	.	TGCGCCAGCAGCTTAGCTACTAGGACTGAAGCTTTCTTT	CASSLATRTEAFF
TRBV27	TRBJ2-3	.	.	TGTGCCAGCAGTCTGGACAGAGCCACAGATACGCAGTATTTT	CASSLDRATDTQYF
TRBV19	TRBJ2-2	.	TRBD2	TGTGCCAGTAGTATGATCGGCGGGAGGGCCGGGGAGCTGTTTTTT	CASSMIGGRAGELFF
TRBV7-9	TRBJ2-7	.	TRBD2	TGTGCCAGCAGCTTAGGACTAGCGGGGGGATTCTCCTACGAGCAGTACTTC	CASSLGLAGGFSYEQYF
TRBV7-9	TRBJ2-5	.	.	TGTGCCAGCAGTCCAGACTGGAGAGAGACCCAGTACTTC	CASSPDWRETQYF
TRBV6-1	TRBJ2-7	.	.	TGTGCCAGCAGTGAAATTACAGATGGGAGCTATGTCGAGCAGTACTTC	CASSEITDGSYVEQYF
TRBV5-5	TRBJ1-5	.	TRBD1	TGTGCCAGCAGCTTAATCGGGACAGAAGATCAGCCCCAGCATTTT	CASSLIGTEDQPQHF
TRBV5-1	TRBJ2-3	.	TRBD2	TGCGCCAGCAGCCTACCTGGGACTAGCGGGAGCGCCGCAGATACGCAGTATTTT	CASSLPGTSGSAADTQYF
TRBV14	TRBJ2-1	.	.	TGTGCCAGCAGCCATCTCTCGGCGGGACAGAGGAATGAGCAGTTCTTC	CASSHLSAGQRNEQFF
TRBV7-8	TRBJ2-6	.	TRBD2	TGTGCCAGCAGCGTAGGGGGGGTACTAGCGGGAGTCCCTGGGGCCAACGTCCTGACTTTC	CASSVGGVLAGVPGANVLTF
TRBV3-1/TRBV3-2	TRBJ1-1	.	.	TGTGCCAGTCCCGGGGGGTTGGGTTTCTTT	CASPGGLGFF
TRBV2	TRBJ1-1	.	.	TGTGCCAGCAGGATTGGGGCAGCGAACACTGAAGCTTTCTTT	CASRIGAANTEAFF
TRBV12-3/TRBV12-4	TRBJ2-1	.	TRBD1	TGTGCCAGCAGTTCAGGGACAGGGAAGTTCTTC	CASSSGTGKFF
TRBV7-9	TRBJ2-7	.	TRBD2	TGTGCCAGCAGCTTGGGGGGGTTGATCGATTTCTCCTACGAGCAGTACTTC	CASSLGGLIDFSYEQYF
TRBV7-9	TRBJ2-2	.	.	TGTGCCAGCAGCTTACAGGGCACCGGGGAGCTGTTTTTT	CASSLQGTGELFF
TRBV11-3	TRBJ2-2	.	TRBD2	TGTGCCAGCAGCTTAACGGCGGGAGCTGGGGAGCTGTTTTTT	CASSLTAGAGELFF
TRBV28	TRBJ1-2	.	TRBD1	TGTGCCAGCAGGCTCCTCCTACAGGGGGAGAGCACCTTC	CASRLLLQGESTF
TRBV27	TRBJ2-7	.	.	TGTGCCAGCAGTTTTGGGCAGACCTACGAGCAGTACTTC	CASSFGQTYEQYF
TRBV12-5	TRBJ1-5	.	.	TGTGCTAGTGGTGCCGGCGGGCAGCCCCAGCATTTT	CASGAGGQPQHF
TRBV9	TRBJ2-1	.	TRBD2	TGTGCCAGCAGCGTAGACGGGAGGGTGAATGAGCAGTTCTTC	CASSVDGRVNEQFF
TRBV7-2	TRBJ1-2	few	TRBD1	TGTGCCAGCAGCCTAAAACTCGGGACAGTATATGGCTACACCTTC	CASSLKLGTVYGYTF
TRBV6-1	TRBJ1-1	once	.	TGTGCCAGCAGTGAAGCCCAGAACACTGAAGCTTTCTTT	CASSEAQNTEAFF
TRBV6-6	TRBJ1-5	.	TRBD1	TGTGCCAGCAATTCACAGGGGTTGGGTCAGCCCCAGCATTTT	CASNSQGLGQPQHF